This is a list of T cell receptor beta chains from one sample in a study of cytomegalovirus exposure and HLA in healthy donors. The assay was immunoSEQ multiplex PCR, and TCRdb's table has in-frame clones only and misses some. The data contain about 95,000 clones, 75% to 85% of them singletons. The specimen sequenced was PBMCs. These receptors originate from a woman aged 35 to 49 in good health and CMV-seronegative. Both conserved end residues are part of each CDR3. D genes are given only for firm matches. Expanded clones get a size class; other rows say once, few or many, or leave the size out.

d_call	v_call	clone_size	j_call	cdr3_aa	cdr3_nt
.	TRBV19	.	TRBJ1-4	CASSIYGINEKLFF	TGTGCCAGTAGTATTTACGGGATTAATGAAAAACTGTTTTTT
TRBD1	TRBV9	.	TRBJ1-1	CASSVGMGFQGDTEAFF	TGTGCCAGCAGCGTAGGGATGGGGTTTCAGGGGGACACTGAAGCTTTCTTT
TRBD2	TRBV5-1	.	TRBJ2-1	CASSLLAGPNEQFF	TGCGCCAGCAGCTTGCTAGCGGGGCCGAATGAGCAGTTCTTC
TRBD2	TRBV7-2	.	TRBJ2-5	CASSLVGLAGGGVRETQYF	TGTGCCAGCAGCTTAGTGGGACTAGCGGGGGGGGGCGTACGAGAGACCCAGTACTTC
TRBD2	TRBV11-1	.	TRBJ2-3	CASSLWASGGTDTQYF	TGTGCCAGCAGCTTATGGGCTAGCGGGGGCACAGATACGCAGTATTTT
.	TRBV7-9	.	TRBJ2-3	CASSSGGRGRTDTQYF	TGTGCCAGCAGCTCGGGTGGCAGGGGGAGGACAGATACGCAGTATTTT
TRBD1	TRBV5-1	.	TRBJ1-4	CASSLDRGPTRGEKLFF	TGCGCCAGCAGCTTGGACAGGGGTCCGACTCGGGGTGAAAAACTGTTTTTT
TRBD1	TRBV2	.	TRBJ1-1	CASEQGANTEAFF	TGTGCCAGTGAACAGGGGGCGAACACTGAAGCTTTCTTT
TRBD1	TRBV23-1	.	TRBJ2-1	CASSHGGQGGRRPNEQFF	TGCGCCAGCAGTCACGGGGGACAGGGAGGGAGACGGCCTAATGAGCAGTTCTTC
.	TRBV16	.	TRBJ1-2	CASSQSQGGYGYTF	TGTGCCAGCAGCCAATCCCAGGGTGGGTATGGCTACACCTTC
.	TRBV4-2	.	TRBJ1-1	CASSQDRDVVAEAFF	TGTGCCAGCAGCCAAGATCGGGATGTGGTCGCTGAAGCTTTCTTT
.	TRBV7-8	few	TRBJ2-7	CASATGMGGYEQYF	TGTGCCAGCGCTACAGGAATGGGGGGCTACGAGCAGTACTTC
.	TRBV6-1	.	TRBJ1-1	CASSDYRVNTEAFF	TGTGCCAGCAGTGATTACAGGGTGAACACTGAAGCTTTCTTT
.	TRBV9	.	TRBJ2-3	CASSPEGAGGRNTQYF	TGTGCCAGCAGCCCAGAGGGGGCGGGGGGCCGGAATACGCAGTATTTT
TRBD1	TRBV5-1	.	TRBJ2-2	CASSITGTGNTGELFF	TGCGCCAGCAGCATTACCGGGACAGGGAACACCGGGGAGCTGTTTTTT
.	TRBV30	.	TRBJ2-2	CAWSVRGPRLGGELFF	TGTGCCTGGAGTGTAAGGGGCCCCCGGTTGGGAGGGGAGCTGTTTTTT
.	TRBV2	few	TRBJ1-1	CASTPVPINTEAFF	TGTGCCAGCACTCCAGTTCCCATCAACACTGAAGCTTTCTTT
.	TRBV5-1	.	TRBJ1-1	CASSTTLGVKFEAFF	TGCGCCAGCAGCACAACCCTAGGCGTTAAATTTGAAGCTTTCTTT
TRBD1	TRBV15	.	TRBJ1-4	CATSRDQGGQEKLFF	TGTGCCACCAGCAGAGATCAAGGGGGCCAGGAAAAACTGTTTTTT
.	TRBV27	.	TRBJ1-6	CASSSIQGWNSPLHF	TGTGCCAGCAGTTCAATCCAGGGGTGGAATTCACCCCTCCACTTT
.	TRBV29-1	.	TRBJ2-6	CSVGQDSGANVLTF	TGCAGCGTTGGACAGGACTCTGGGGCCAACGTCCTGACTTTC
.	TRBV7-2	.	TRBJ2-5	CASSLAGGPGETQYF	TGTGCCAGCAGCTTAGCGGGGGGGCCTGGAGAGACCCAGTACTTC
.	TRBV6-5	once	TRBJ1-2	CASRTGGLGYGYTF	TGTGCCAGCAGAACGGGAGGCTTAGGCTATGGCTACACCTTC
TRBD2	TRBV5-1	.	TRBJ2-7	CASSLFTSGGGQYF	TGCGCCAGCAGCTTGTTCACTAGCGGGGGCGGGCAGTACTTC
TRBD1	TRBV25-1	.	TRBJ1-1	CASSDRQGRDTEAFF	TGTGCCAGCAGTGACCGACAGGGTCGGGACACTGAAGCTTTCTTT
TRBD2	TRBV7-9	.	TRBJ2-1	CASSALAGGENEQFF	TGTGCCAGCAGCGCACTAGCGGGGGGTGAAAATGAGCAGTTCTTC
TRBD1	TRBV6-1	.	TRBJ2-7	CASRKTGTGNEQYF	TGTGCCAGCAGGAAGACAGGGACAGGGAACGAGCAGTACTTC
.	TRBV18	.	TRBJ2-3	CASSPGSVTQYF	TGTGCCAGCTCACCCGGGTCGGTTACGCAGTATTTT
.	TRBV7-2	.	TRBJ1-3	CASSFGSSGNTIYF	TGTGCCAGCAGCTTTGGGAGCTCTGGAAACACCATATATTTT
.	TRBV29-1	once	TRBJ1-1	CSVGTAGYTEAFF	TGCAGCGTTGGGACTGCGGGTTACACTGAAGCTTTCTTT
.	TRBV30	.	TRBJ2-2	CAWIGTAGELFF	TGTGCCTGGATAGGTACAGCCGGGGAGCTGTTTTTT
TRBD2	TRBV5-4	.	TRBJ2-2	CASSTTGTSHTGELFF	TGTGCCAGCAGCACAACCGGGACTAGTCATACCGGGGAGCTGTTTTTT
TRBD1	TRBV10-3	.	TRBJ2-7	CAISDSTGSYEQYF	TGTGCCATCAGTGATTCGACAGGGTCCTACGAGCAGTACTTC
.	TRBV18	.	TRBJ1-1	CASSLASINTEAFF	TGTGCCAGCTCCCTTGCGTCTATTAACACTGAAGCTTTCTTT
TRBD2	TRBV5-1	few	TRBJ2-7	CASSPAGGKFYEQYF	TGCGCCAGCAGCCCGGCCGGGGGGAAATTCTACGAGCAGTACTTC
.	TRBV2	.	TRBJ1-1	CATEQEMNTEAFF	TGTGCCACTGAACAGGAGATGAACACTGAAGCTTTCTTT
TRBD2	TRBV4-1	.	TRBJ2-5	CASSQDGGGPRGETQYF	TGCGCCAGCAGCCAAGATGGGGGGGGACCCCGGGGGGAGACCCAGTACTTC
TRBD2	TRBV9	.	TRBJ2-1	CASRGTSNEQFF	TGTGCCAGCAGGGGGACTAGCAATGAGCAGTTCTTC
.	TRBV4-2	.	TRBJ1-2	CASSQDTGREAGLHYTF	TGTGCCAGCAGCCAAGATACGGGGAGGGAAGCGGGACTACACTACACCTTC
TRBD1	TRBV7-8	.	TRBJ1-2	CASSSSGQGIGYTF	TGTGCCAGCAGCTCCTCGGGACAGGGAATCGGCTACACCTTC